Sequencing of this TCR beta chain was carried out in a study of persistence of HIV-infected CD4 T cells. The overall study: Donors had been on suppressive ART for a median of roughly eight years. Study-level points and caveats: TCR oligoclonality correlated with proviral oligoclonality in the same sorted populations.

This clone was seen a few times. Its antigen is not identified. Other DNA sequences in the same sample also yield this CDR3. The libraries were made with immunoSEQ version 4 in survey mode. The assay was immunoSEQ multiplex PCR, and TCRdb's table has in-frame clones only and misses some. This sample has tens of thousands of clones, with under 80% found just once. Overlapping HIV-1 Gag 15-mer peptides at about 1 ug per peptide per mL were used. Sorting selected CD4+ T cells upregulating both CD40 ligand and CD69. This CDR3 contains 14 residues. V was pared by 4 bases and J by 1 base, with 3 bases of the junction left unmatched. The V gene's germline CDR1 is SEHNR and CDR2 FQNEAQ (reference sequence).

The chain couples TRBV7-9 to TRBJ1-1; 7 nucleotides agree with TRBD1. Material: CD4+ T cells sorted from PBMCs after roughly 18-hour stimulation, obtained from a patient who received antiretroviral therapy. The receptor comes from an adult man with HIV who was CMV-seropositive. In DNA form, the CDR3 reads TGTGCCAGCAGCTCGACAGGGACGAACACTGAAGCTTTCTTT. Translation gives CASSSTGTNTEAFF.